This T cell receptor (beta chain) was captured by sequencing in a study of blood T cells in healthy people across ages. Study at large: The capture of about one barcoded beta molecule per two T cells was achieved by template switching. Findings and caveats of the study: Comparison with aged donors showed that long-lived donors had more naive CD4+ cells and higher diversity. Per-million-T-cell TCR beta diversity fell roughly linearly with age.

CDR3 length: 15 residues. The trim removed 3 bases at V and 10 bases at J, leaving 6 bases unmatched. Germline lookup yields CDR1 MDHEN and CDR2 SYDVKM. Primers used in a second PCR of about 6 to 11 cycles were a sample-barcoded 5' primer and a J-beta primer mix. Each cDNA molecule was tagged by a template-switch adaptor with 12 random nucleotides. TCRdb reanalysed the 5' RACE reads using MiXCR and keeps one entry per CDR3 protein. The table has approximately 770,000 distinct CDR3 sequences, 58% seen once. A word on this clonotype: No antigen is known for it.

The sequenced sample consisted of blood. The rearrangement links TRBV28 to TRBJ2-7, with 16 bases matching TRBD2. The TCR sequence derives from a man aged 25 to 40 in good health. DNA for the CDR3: TGTGCCAGCAGTTTGACGGGACTAGCGGGAGGGATCCAGTACTTC. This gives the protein CASSLTGLAGGIQYF. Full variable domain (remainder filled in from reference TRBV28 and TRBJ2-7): DVKVTQSSRYLVKRTGEKVFLECVQDMDHENMFWYRQDPGLGLRLIYFSYDVKMKEKGDIPEGYSVSREKKERFSLILESASTNQTSMYLCASSLTGLAGGIQYFGPGTRLTVT.